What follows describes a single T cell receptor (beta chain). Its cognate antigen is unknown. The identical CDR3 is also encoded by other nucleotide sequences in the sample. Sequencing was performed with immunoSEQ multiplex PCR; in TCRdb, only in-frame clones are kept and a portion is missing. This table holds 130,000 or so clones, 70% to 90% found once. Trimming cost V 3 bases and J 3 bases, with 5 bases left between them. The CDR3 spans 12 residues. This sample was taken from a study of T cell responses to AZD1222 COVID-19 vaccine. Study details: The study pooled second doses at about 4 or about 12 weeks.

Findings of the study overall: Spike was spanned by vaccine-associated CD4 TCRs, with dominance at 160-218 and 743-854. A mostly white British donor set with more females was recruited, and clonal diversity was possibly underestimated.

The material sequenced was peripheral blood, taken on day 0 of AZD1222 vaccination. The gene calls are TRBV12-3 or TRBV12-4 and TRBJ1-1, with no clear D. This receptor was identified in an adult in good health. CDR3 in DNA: TGTGCCAGCAGTTTGGGGTACACTGAAGCTTTCTTT. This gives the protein CASSLGYTEAFF.